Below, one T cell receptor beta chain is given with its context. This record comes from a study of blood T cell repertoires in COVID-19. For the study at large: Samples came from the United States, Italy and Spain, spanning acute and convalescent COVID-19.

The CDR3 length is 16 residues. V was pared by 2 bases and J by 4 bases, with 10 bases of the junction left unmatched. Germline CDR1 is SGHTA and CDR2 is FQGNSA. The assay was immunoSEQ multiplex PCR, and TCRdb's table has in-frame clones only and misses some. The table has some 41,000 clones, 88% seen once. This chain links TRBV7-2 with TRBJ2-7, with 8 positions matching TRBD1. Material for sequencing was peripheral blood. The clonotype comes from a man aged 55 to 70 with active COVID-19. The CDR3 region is CASSLNAGTGLYEQYF. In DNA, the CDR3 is TGTGCCAGCAGCTTAAACGCAGGGACAGGTCTTTACGAGCAGTACTTC.